This T cell receptor (beta chain) was retrieved from a study of shared clonotypes between healthy human individuals (dated by TCRdb to 2020 to 2021). Turning to the overall study: The cohort comprised two women and a few men aged 18 to 49 years. Per donor, three plates each were used for CD4 naive and CD4 memory, two for CD8 naive, and one for CD8 memory. Blood TCR repertoires of four to six healthy adults were deeply sequenced to estimate repertoire size and the extent of clonotype sharing between individuals. To increase sequencing depth and limit assay-specific biases, different laboratories used diverse techniques to prepare libraries and sequence TCR repertoires. Between about 0.94 and 8.9 billion PBMCs per donor were obtained by leukapheresis. The full study reports these points: Across a few donors, roughly 5.4% of naive CD4, roughly 3.5% of naive CD8, around 2.5% of memory CD4, and over 0.35% of memory CD8 clonotypes were shared. Clonotypes shared by all four sorted-subset donors showed higher generation probabilities than non-shared clonotypes. Sampling was restricted to blood, and TCR repertoires in tissue are likely to differ from TCR repertoires in blood. Because the study included a small number of donors, the genetic and exposure-history diversity represented was limited. Naive subsets generally had larger estimated clonotype richness than memory subsets did. Incomplete sequencing was indicated by rarefaction of sorted-subset datasets, despite the large sequencing depth. Pairwise subsampling led to the expectation that sequencing depth would affect the degree of clonotype sharing among donors.

Comment on this clone: Its antigen is not yet known. No much larger clone is present one base from it, and per-base qualities are unavailable.

The CDR3 holds 13 amino acids from the cysteine to the phenylalanine. Here the CDR3 DNA is all that survives: 39 bases in frame from base 1. Trimming takes 3 bases from V and 5 bases from J, and the germline ends sit 14 bases apart. From the germline V gene, CDR1 is SQVTM and CDR2 is ANQGSEA. Using the deep immunoSEQ assay, TCR CDR3 regions were amplified from genomic DNA by multiplex PCR. For each cell subset, the extracted genomic DNA was distributed evenly across all wells of several immunoSEQ 96-well plates, and each plate served as one replicate. For sorted subsets, about 0.2 ug genomic DNA, equal to tens of thousands of T cell genomes, was loaded into each replicate PCR. Purified libraries were quantified with a Qubit 3.0 fluorometer, sized on a Bioanalyzer 2100, and re-quantified with the KAPA Library Quantification kit. A separate single-read 150-cycle Illumina NextSeq 550 flow cell was used to sequence each immunoSEQ 96-well plate. Processing in the source paper ran as follows. Because the immunoSEQ output held only junctional sequences and lacked quality scores, the filtering could not match the filtering applied to full-length reads. Sequences were annotated with PyIR, a Python wrapper for IgBLAST v1.9, using IMGT germline references to assign V/J genes and CDR3. Reads were removed for weak V/J assignments (E-value above 1e-6), missing CDR3, stop codons, out-of-frame junctions, or ambiguous translated residues. V3J clonotypes were defined as sequences sharing an identical inferred V gene, J gene, and CDR3 amino acid sequence. Percentage overlap between repertoires was computed as shared unique clonotypes divided by the size of the smaller repertoire. RTK rarefaction, the Chao1 estimator, and Recon v2.1 estimates of unobserved clonotypes were used to assess repertoire richness. Generation probabilities for all TCRbeta clonotypes obtained by the gDNA method from a handful of donors were computed using OLGA. The immuneACCESS repertoire file appears here via TCRdb, limited to in-frame rearrangements. These files lack a portion of the clones; in checked studies, under half of the deficit traces to unresolved V genes, and the cause of the others is not known. V and J calls and clone size are given by that table; D and trimming were obtained from the DNA. The sample includes about 2.1 million clones, with under 95% observed a single time. The top ten hold more than 1.5% of the sample.

CD8 naive samples consisted of CD45RO-negative cells that were positively selected for CCR7, yielding a CD45RA+CCR7+ population without TemRA cells. Healthy HIV-negative adults with no recently reported acute infections or vaccinations were included as donors. Only Caucasian adults living in Nashville, Tennessee, USA were represented among the donors. Blood was obtained by leukapheresis, after which PBMCs were separated by Ficoll-Histopaque density gradient centrifugation and cryopreserved in liquid nitrogen vapor phase. Purity and quantity of every magnetically sorted T cell population were checked by analytical flow cytometry. Each sorted fraction had its genomic DNA isolated and then quantified by UV absorbance on a Nanodrop 2000c.

Recombination joined TRBV29-1 with TRBJ2-7; the D gene is perhaps TRBD2, from 7 matching bases. Sequencing was done on a sample of naive CD8+ T cells from PBMCs. The cell subset or site label for this specimen denotes: CD45RA+CCR7+. The TCR was taken from a man between 18 and 29 years old in good health. Some clones in this sample may be carry-over from other donors' samples. CDR3 region: CSVEGGRGDEQYF. The sequenced DNA is TGCAGCGTTGAGGGGGGGCGTGGGGACGAGCAGTACTTC.